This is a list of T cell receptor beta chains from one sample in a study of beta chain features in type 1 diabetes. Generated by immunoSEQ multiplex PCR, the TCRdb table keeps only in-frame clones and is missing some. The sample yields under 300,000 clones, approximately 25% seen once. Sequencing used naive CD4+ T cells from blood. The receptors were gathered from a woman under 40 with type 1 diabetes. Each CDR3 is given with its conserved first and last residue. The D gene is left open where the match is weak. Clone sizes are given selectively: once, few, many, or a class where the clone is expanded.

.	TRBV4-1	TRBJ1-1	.	TGCGCCAGCAGCCCCGTACCACTAGGGAACACTGAAGCTTTCTTT	CASSPVPLGNTEAFF
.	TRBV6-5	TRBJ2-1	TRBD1	TGTGCCAGCAGTAGCCCGGGACAGGGATTGGGTGAGCAGTTCTTC	CASSSPGQGLGEQFF
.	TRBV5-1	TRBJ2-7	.	TGCGCCAGCAGCCGAGGACAGTCCGAGCAGTACTTC	CASSRGQSEQYF
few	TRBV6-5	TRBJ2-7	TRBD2	TGTGCCAGCAGTTACGGCGTAGCGGGCTATGGGGAGCAGTACTTC	CASSYGVAGYGEQYF
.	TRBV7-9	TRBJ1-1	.	TGTGCCAGCAGCGTCCAAACGCAGGGGAACACTGAAGCTTTCTTT	CASSVQTQGNTEAFF
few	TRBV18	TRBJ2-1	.	TGTGCCAGCTCACCCGAACAGAACTACAATGAGCAGTTCTTC	CASSPEQNYNEQFF
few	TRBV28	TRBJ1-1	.	TGTGCCAGCAGAGACAGTCAAAACACTGAAGCTTTCTTT	CASRDSQNTEAFF
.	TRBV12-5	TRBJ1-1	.	TGTGCTAGTGGTTTGGCTGCGGGGGAAGCTTTCTTT	CASGLAAGEAFF
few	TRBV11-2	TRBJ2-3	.	TGTGCCAGCAGCTTTTCAATGAGCACAGATACGCAGTATTTT	CASSFSMSTDTQYF
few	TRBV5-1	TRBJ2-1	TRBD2	TGCGCCAGCAGCTACGGACTAGCGGGAGGAAATGAGCAGTTCTTC	CASSYGLAGGNEQFF
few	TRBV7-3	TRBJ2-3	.	TGTGCCAGCAGCACGCCGGGGGATACGCAGTATTTT	CASSTPGDTQYF
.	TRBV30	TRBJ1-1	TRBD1	TGTGCCTGGAGTCCCCCCTGGGTCGGGACAGGGGGATTAACTGAAGCTTTCTTT	CAWSPPWVGTGGLTEAFF
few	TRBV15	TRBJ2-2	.	TGTGCCACCGCACCCCGGAGGGCCGGGGAGCTGTTTTTT	CATAPRRAGELFF
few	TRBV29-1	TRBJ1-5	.	TGCAGCGTTGCATGGGGGGGTAGCAATCAGCCCCAGCATTTT	CSVAWGGSNQPQHF
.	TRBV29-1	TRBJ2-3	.	TGCAGCGTTGGGCTAGCGCCCACAGATACGCAGTATTTT	CSVGLAPTDTQYF
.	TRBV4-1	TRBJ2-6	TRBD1	TGCGCCAGCAGCCAATTCCGACCCCAGGGGGCTGGTTCCTCTGGGGCCAACGTCCTGACTTTC	CASSQFRPQGAGSSGANVLTF
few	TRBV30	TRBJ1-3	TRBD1	TGTGCCTGGAGTGACCGACAGGGGACGGGCTCTGGAAACACCATATATTTT	CAWSDRQGTGSGNTIYF
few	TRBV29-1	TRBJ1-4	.	TGCAGCTCGATAGTCAATGAAAAACTGTTTTTT	CSSIVNEKLFF
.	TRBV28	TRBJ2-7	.	TGTGCCAGCAGTCCCTACCCCAGACAGGACCTTCCCTACGAGCAGTACTTC	CASSPYPRQDLPYEQYF
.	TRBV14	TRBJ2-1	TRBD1	TGTGCCAGCAGCCCCGACAGGGGTCGGCAGTTCTTC	CASSPDRGRQFF
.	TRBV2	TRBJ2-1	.	TGTGCCAGCAGTAAAGGACAGCCAAGCTCCTACAATGAGCAGTTCTTC	CASSKGQPSSYNEQFF
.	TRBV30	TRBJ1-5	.	TGTGCCTGGTCGGAGGACAGTGATCAGCCCCAGCATTTT	CAWSEDSDQPQHF
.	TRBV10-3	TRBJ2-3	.	TGTGCCATCAGTTACAGGGAGAGCACAGATACGCAGTATTTT	CAISYRESTDTQYF
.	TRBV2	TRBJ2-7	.	TGTGCCAGCAGTGAAACGAAAGACAGTACCTACGAGCAGTACTTC	CASSETKDSTYEQYF
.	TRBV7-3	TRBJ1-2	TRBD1	TGTGCCAGCAGCTACGGACAGGGAGGAGGCTACACCTTC	CASSYGQGGGYTF
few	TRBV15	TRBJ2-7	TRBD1	TGTGCCACCAGCAGGGACAGGCCACGCAAAGGGGCACGGCAGTACTTC	CATSRDRPRKGARQYF
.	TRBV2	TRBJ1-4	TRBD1	TGTGCCAGCAGAGCCGGGACAGGGGTAACCTGGGAGGAAAAACTGTTTTTT	CASRAGTGVTWEEKLFF
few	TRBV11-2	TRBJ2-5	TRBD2	TGTGCCAGCACCCCGATAGCGGGAGATTGGGAGACCCAGTACTTC	CASTPIAGDWETQYF
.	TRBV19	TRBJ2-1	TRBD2	TGTGCCAGTAGTATCTCTAGGTGGCTAGCGGGAGTTAATGAGCAGTTCTTC	CASSISRWLAGVNEQFF
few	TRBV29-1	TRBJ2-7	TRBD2	TGCAGCCACCGGGAGGGTCCGATGGACGAGCAGTACTTC	CSHREGPMDEQYF
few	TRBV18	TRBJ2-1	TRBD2	TGTGCCAGCTCACCACCTTCTAGCGGGGTTGGGGATGAGCAGTTCTTC	CASSPPSSGVGDEQFF
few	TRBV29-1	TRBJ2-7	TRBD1	TGCAGCGTTCGAACCCGGGACAGTACCTACGAGCAGTACTTC	CSVRTRDSTYEQYF
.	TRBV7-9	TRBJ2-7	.	TGTGCCAGCAGCCCCCGGACTGACTCCTACGAGCAGTACTTC	CASSPRTDSYEQYF
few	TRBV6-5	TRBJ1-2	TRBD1	TGTGCCAGCAGTTACTCGAGGCTCAGGGGGTATGGCTACACCTTC	CASSYSRLRGYGYTF
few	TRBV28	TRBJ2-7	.	TGTGCCAGCAGTTTGGGGAGGCCCGACTACGAGCAGTACTTC	CASSLGRPDYEQYF
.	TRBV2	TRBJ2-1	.	TGTGCCAGCAGTGGCAGCGCCAACAATGAGCAGTTCTTC	CASSGSANNEQFF
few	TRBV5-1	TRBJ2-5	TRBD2	TGCGCCAGCAGTGTGGTGTCTAGCGGAGTGGCTTATTATCAAGAGACCCAGTACTTC	CASSVVSSGVAYYQETQYF
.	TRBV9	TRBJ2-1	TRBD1	TGTGCCAGCAGCGCTCGAGGACAGGGGATCAATGAGCAGTTCTTC	CASSARGQGINEQFF
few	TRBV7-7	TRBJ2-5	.	TGTGCTAGCAGCACGGGACTGCTCCAAGAGACCCAGTACTTC	CASSTGLLQETQYF
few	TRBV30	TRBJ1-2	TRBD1	TGTGCCTGGAGTACTCCGGGACAGGGGGACTATGGCTACACCTTC	CAWSTPGQGDYGYTF
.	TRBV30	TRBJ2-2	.	TGTGCCTGGAGTGTAAGGACAGCAGTTGGGACCGGGGAGCTGTTTTTT	CAWSVRTAVGTGELFF
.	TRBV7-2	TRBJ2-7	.	TGTGCCAGCAGCTTCAGCTCCTACGAGCAGTACTTC	CASSFSSYEQYF
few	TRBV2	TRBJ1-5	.	TGTGCCAGCGCGGTGTATAGCAATCAGCCCCAGCATTTT	CASAVYSNQPQHF
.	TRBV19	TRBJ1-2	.	TGTGCCAGTAGTACTCGACAGCTACTTAACTATGGCTACACCTTC	CASSTRQLLNYGYTF
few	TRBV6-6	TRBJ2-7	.	TGTGCCAGCAGTTACTCTGGACAATCTTACGAGCAGTACTTC	CASSYSGQSYEQYF
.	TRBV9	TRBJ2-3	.	TGTGCCAGCAGCGACTACCGTGTCGGGGTCGCAGATACGCAGTATTTT	CASSDYRVGVADTQYF
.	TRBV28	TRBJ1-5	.	TGTGCCAGCAGTACGGGGGGGCAGCCCCAGCATTTT	CASSTGGQPQHF
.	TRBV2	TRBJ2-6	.	TGTGCCAGCAGTGGAGCTCTAGGAGGGGCCAACGTCCTGACTTTC	CASSGALGGANVLTF
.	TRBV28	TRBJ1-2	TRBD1	TGTGCCAGCAGTTTAGACCGGACAGGGCTTGGCTACACCTTC	CASSLDRTGLGYTF
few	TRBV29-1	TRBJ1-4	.	TGCAGCGTTCGCGGGGGAGGGCTAGGTGAAAAACTGTTTTTT	CSVRGGGLGEKLFF
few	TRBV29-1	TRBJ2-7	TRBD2	TGCAGCGTAGCGGGACTACTATCTAGAGAGCAGTACTTC	CSVAGLLSREQYF
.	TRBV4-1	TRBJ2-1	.	TGCGCCAGCAGCCAAGGCGATGAGCAGTTCTTC	CASSQGDEQFF
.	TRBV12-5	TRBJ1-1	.	TGTGCTAGTGGTCCCACAGCGAACACTGAAGCTTTCTTT	CASGPTANTEAFF
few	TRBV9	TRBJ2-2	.	TGTGCCAGCAGCGTAGAGGTGGGAGTGTCCGGGGAGCTGTTTTTT	CASSVEVGVSGELFF
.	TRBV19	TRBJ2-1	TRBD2	TGTGCCAGTAGTATAGATCTACTAGCGGGCCACAATGAGCAGTTCTTC	CASSIDLLAGHNEQFF
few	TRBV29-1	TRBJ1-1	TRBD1	TGCAGCGTGGCTCAAGGACAGGGCTCCCCTGAAGCTTTCTTT	CSVAQGQGSPEAFF
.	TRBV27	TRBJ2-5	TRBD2	TGTGCCAGCAGTTTAGCGGGAGTTGAGACCCAGTACTTC	CASSLAGVETQYF
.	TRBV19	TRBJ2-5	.	TGTGCCAGTAGTATGGGACTGGAAGAGACCCAGTACTTC	CASSMGLEETQYF